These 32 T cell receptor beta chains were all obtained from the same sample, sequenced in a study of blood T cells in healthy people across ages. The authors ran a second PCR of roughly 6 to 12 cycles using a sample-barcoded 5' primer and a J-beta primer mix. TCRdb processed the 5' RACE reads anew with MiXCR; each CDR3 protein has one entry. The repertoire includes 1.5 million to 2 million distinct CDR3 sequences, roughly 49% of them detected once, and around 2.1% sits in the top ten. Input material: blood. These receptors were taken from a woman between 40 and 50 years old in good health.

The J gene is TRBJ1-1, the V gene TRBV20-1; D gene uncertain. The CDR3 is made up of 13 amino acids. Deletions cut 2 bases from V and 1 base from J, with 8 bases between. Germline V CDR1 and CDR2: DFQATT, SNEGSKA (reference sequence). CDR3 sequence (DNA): TGCAGTGCTAGACCAGGCTGGAACACTGAAGCTTTCTTT. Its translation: CSARPGWNTEAFF.

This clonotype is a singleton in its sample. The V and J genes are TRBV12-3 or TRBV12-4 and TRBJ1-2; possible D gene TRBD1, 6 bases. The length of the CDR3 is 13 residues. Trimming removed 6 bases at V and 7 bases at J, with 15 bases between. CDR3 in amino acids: CASRPTGQGGYTF. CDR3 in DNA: TGTGCCAGCAGACCAACAGGGCAAGGTGGCTACACCTTC.

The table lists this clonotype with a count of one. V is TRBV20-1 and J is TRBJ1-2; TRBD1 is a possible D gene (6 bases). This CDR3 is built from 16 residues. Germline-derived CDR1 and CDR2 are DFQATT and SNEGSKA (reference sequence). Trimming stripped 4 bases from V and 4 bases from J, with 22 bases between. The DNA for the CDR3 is TGCAGTGCTACCGGCAGGGGCAGCTTTTTCCGCTATGGCTACACCTTC. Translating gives CSATGRGSFFRYGYTF.

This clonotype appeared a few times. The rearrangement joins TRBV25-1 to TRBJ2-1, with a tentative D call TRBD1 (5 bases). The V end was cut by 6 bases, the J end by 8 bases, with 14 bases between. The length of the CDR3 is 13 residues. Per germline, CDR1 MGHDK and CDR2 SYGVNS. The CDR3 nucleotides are TGTGCCAGCAGGGGGCGTTCGGTCGATGAGCAGTTCTTC. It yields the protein CASRGRSVDEQFF.

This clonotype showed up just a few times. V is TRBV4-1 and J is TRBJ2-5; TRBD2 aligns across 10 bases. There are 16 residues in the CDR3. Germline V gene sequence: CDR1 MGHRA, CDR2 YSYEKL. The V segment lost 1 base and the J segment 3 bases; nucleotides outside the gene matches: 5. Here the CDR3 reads CASSQGERGGKETQYF. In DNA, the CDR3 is TGCGCCAGCAGCCAAGGGGAGCGGGGGGGAAAAGAGACCCAGTACTTC.

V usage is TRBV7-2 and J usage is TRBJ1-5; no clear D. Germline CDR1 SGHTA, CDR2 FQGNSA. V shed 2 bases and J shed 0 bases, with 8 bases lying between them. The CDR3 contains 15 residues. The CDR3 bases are TGTGCCAGCAGCTTAACACGGTATAGCAATCAGCCCCAGCATTTT. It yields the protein CASSLTRYSNQPQHF.

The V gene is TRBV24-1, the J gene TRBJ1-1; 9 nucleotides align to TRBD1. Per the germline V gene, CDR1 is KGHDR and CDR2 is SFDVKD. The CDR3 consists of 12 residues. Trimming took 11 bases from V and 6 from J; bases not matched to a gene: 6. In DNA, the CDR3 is TGTGCCATACAGGGGGCTGGGGCTGAAGCTTTCTTT. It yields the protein CAIQGAGAEAFF.

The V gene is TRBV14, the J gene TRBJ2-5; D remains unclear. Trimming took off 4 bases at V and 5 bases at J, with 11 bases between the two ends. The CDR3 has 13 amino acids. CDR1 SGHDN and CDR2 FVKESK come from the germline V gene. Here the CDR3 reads CASSPRLHETQYF. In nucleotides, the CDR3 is TGTGCCAGCAGCCCCCGCCTACATGAGACCCAGTACTTC. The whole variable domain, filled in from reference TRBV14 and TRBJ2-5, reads EAGVTQFPSHSVIEKGQTVTLRCDPISGHDNLYWYRRVMGKEIKFLLHFVKESKQDESGMPNNRFLAERTGGTYSTLKVQPAELEDSGVYFCASSPRLHETQYFGPGTRLLVL.

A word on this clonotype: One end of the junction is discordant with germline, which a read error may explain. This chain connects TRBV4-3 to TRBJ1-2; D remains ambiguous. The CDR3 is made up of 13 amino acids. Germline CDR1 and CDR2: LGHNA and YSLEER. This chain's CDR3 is CASGQGRTYGYTF. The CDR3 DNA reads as TGCGCCAGCGGCCAAGGACGGACCTATGGCTACACCTTC.

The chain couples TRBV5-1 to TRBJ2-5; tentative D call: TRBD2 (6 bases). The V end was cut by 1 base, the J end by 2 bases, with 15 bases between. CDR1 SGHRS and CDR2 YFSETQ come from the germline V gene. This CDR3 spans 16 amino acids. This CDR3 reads CASSLLISGLQETQYF. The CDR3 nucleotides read TGCGCCAGCAGCTTGTTGATTAGCGGCCTACAAGAGACCCAGTACTTC.

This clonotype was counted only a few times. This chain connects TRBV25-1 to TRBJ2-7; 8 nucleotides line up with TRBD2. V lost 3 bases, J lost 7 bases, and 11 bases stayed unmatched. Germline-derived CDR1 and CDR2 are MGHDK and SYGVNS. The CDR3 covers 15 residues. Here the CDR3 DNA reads TGTGCCAGCAGTGATTTAGCGGGGACTTACAATGAGCAGTACTTC. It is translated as CASSDLAGTYNEQYF.

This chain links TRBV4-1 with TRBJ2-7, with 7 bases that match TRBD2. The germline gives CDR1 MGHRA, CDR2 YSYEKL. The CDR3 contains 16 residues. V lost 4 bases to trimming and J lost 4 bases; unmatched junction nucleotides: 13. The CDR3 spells CASSPMERGSRYEQYF. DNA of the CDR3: TGCGCCAGCAGCCCCATGGAGCGGGGATCGAGGTACGAGCAGTACTTC.

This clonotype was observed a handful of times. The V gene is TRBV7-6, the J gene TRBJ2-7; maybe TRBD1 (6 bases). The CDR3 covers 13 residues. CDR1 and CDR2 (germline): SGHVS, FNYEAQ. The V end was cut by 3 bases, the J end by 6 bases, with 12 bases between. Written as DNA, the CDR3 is TGTGCCAGCAGCTTGGGAACAGGGTTCGAGCAGTACTTC. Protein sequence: CASSLGTGFEQYF.

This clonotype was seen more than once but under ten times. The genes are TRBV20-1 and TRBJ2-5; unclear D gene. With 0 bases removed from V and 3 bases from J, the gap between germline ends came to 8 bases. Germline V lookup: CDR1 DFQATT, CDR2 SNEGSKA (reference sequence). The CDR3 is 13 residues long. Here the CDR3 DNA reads TGCAGTGCTAGAGATTGGAGCGAAGAGACCCAGTACTTC. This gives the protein CSARDWSEETQYF.

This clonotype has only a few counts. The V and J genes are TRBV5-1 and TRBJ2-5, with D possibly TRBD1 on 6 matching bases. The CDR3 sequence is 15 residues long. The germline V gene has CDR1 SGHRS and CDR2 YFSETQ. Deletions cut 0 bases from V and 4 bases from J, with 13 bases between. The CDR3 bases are TGCGCCAGCAGCTTGGTACAGGGAGTAGGAGAGACCCAGTACTTC. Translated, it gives CASSLVQGVGETQYF.

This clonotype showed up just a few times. CDR3 in amino acids: CSVANPDGYTF. The CDR3 DNA follows: TGCAGCGTGGCCAATCCCGACGGCTACACCTTC. The chain recombines TRBV29-1 with TRBJ1-2, with D hard to call. Germline lookup yields CDR1 SQVTM and CDR2 ANQGSEA. The CDR3 covers 11 residues. The germline V and J ends were trimmed by 6 bases and 8 bases, with 13 bases remaining between them.

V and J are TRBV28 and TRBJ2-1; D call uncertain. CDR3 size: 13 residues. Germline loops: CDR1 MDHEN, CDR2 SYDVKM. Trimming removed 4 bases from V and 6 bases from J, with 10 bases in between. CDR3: CASSSSPSNEQFF. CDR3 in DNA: TGTGCCAGCAGTTCTTCCCCAAGCAATGAGCAGTTCTTC.

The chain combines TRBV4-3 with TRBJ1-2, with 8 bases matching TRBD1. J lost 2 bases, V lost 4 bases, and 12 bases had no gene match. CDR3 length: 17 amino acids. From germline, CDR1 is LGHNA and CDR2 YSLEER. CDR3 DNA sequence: TGCGCCAGCAGCCTATCAGCCTCCGGACAGGGAAACTATGGCTACACCTTC. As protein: CASSLSASGQGNYGYTF.

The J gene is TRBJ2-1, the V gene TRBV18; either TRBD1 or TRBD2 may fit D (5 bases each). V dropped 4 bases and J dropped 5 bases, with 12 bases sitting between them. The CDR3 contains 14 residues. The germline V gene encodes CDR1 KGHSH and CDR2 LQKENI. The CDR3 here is CASSHKGTDNEQFF. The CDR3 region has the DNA TGTGCCAGCTCACACAAAGGGACGGACAATGAGCAGTTCTTC.

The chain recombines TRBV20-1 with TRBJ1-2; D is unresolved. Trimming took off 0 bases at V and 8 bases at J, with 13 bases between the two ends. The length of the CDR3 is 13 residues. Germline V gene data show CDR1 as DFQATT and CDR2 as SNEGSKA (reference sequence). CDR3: CSARDQNGWGYTF. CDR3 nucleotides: TGCAGTGCTAGAGATCAAAACGGTTGGGGCTACACCTTC.

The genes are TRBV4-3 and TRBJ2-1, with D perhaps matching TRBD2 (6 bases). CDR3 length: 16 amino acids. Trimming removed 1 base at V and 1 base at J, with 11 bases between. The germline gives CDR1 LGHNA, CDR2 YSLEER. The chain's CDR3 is CASSQGTGGSYNEQFF. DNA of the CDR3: TGCGCCAGCAGCCAAGGGACCGGGGGATCCTACAATGAGCAGTTCTTC.

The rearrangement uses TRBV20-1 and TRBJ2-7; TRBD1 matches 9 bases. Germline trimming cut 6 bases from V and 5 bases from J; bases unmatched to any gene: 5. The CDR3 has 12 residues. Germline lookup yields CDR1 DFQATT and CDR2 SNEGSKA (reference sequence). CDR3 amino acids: CSAEDRGHEQYF. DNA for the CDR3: TGCAGTGCCGAGGACAGGGGCCACGAGCAGTACTTC.

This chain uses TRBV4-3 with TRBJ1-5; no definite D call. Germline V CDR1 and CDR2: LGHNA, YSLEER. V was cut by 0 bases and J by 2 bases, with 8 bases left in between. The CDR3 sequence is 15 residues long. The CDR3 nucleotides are TGCGCCAGCAGCCAAGAGGATGGGGGCAATCAGCCCCAGCATTTT. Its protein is CASSQEDGGNQPQHF.

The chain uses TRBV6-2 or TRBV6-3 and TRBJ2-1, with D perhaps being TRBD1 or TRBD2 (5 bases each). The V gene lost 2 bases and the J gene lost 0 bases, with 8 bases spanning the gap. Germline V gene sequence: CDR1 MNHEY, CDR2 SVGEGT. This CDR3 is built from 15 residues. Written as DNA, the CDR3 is TGTGCCAGCAGTTACGGGACGTACTCCTACAATGAGCAGTTCTTC. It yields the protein CASSYGTYSYNEQFF.

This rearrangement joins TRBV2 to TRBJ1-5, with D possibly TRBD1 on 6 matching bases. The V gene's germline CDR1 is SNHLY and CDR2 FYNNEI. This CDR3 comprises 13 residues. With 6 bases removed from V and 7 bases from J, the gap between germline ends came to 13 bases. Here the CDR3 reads CASRAQGEQPQHF. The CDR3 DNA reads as TGTGCCAGCAGGGCACAGGGCGAGCAGCCCCAGCATTTT.

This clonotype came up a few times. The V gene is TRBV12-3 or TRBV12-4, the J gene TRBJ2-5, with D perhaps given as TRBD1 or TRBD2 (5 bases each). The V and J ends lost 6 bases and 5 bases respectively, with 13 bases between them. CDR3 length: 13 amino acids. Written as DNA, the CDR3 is TGTGCCAGCAGATCCGGGACCACGGAGACCCAGTACTTC. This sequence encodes CASRSGTTETQYF.

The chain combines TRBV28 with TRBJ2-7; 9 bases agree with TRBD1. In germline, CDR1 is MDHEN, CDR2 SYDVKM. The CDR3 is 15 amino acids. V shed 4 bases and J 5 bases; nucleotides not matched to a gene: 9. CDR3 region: CASSSPGQGSHEQYF. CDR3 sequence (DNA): TGTGCCAGCAGTTCCCCCGGACAGGGGTCCCACGAGCAGTACTTC. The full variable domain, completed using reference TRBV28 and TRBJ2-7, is DVKVTQSSRYLVKRTGEKVFLECVQDMDHENMFWYRQDPGLGLRLIYFSYDVKMKEKGDIPEGYSVSREKKERFSLILESASTNQTSMYLCASSSPGQGSHEQYFGPGTRLTVT.

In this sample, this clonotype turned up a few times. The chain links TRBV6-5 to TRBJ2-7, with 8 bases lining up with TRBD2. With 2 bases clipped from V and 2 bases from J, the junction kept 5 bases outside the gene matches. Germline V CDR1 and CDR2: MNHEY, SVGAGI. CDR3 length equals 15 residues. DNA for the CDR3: TGTGCCAGCAGTTACGTGGGGGGACTAGCCTACGAGCAGTACTTC. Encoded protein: CASSYVGGLAYEQYF.

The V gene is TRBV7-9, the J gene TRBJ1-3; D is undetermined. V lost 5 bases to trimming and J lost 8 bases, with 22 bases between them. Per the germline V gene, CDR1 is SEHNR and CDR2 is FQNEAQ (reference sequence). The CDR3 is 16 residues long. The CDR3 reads CASSHRAVGLSDTIYF. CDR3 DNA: TGTGCCAGCAGCCACCGGGCCGTGGGTTTAAGTGACACCATATATTTT.

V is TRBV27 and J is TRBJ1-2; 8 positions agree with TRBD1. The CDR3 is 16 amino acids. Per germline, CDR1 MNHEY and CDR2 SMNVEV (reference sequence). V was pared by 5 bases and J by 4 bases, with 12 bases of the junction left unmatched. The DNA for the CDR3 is TGTGCCAGCAGTCCGTCGACAGGGGAACATTTCTATGGCTACACCTTC. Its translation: CASSPSTGEHFYGYTF.

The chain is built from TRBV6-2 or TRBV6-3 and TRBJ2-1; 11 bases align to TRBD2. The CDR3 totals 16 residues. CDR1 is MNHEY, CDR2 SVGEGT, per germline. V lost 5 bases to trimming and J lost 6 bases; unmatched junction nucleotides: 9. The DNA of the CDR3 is TGTGCCAGCAGTAACACCGGGACTAGCGGACTCAATGAGCAGTTCTTC. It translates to CASSNTGTSGLNEQFF.

This chain's CDR3 is CASSGRTSPTDTQYF. The CDR3 region has the DNA TGTGCCAGCAGCGGTCGGACTAGTCCCACAGATACGCAGTATTTT. The chain uses TRBV9 and TRBJ2-3; 7 bases line up with TRBD2. Germline V CDR1 and CDR2: SGDLS, YYNGEE. The V and J ends lost 3 bases and 2 bases, in that order; junction bases with no gene match: 6. The CDR3 length is 15 residues.